These T cell receptor beta chains were read from a single sample in a study of T-cell reconstitution after alpha-beta-depleted transplantation in children. TCRdb recomputed calls from the PCR reads with MiXCR, one row per CDR3 protein. The table includes 500,000 or so distinct CDR3 sequences, approximately 29% detected once. Specimen: PBMCs from the stem cell graft donor, collected from the stem cell graft. The receptor source for this set is a human donor who donated a stem cell graft to a child with aplastic anemia. Both conserved end residues are part of each CDR3. Each record gives: CDR3 protein, V gene, CDR3 length, J gene, clone size. Clone size is not always given. Where it is, it says once, few, many or a class for expanded clones.

cdr3_aa: CASSGTELSTDTQYF
v_call: TRBV9
cdr3_length: 15
j_call: TRBJ2-3
clone_size: few

cdr3_aa: CSAVGQGPTGELFF
v_call: TRBV20-1
cdr3_length: 14
j_call: TRBJ2-2
clone_size: few

cdr3_aa: CASSFSREYIRVTDTQYF
v_call: TRBV11-2
cdr3_length: 18
j_call: TRBJ2-3
clone_size: few

cdr3_aa: CAISAQGPNEQYF
v_call: TRBV10-3
cdr3_length: 13
j_call: TRBJ2-7
clone_size: NA

cdr3_aa: CASSSPGTAIGPQHF
v_call: TRBV2
cdr3_length: 15
j_call: TRBJ1-5
clone_size: NA

cdr3_aa: CASSRTSGYTGELFF
v_call: TRBV11-2
cdr3_length: 15
j_call: TRBJ2-2
clone_size: many

cdr3_aa: CASSLWRGPAGANVLTF
v_call: TRBV5-1
cdr3_length: 17
j_call: TRBJ2-6
clone_size: NA

cdr3_aa: CSVARGYEQYF
v_call: TRBV29-1
cdr3_length: 11
j_call: TRBJ2-7
clone_size: NA

cdr3_aa: CASSSAGQRGPQHF
v_call: TRBV7-2
cdr3_length: 14
j_call: TRBJ1-5
clone_size: NA

cdr3_aa: CATSREKISETQYF
v_call: TRBV15
cdr3_length: 14
j_call: TRBJ2-5
clone_size: few

cdr3_aa: CASSLPQRASTDTQYF
v_call: TRBV5-1
cdr3_length: 16
j_call: TRBJ2-3
clone_size: few

cdr3_aa: CASSIAVAAPGQFF
v_call: TRBV12-3/TRBV12-4
cdr3_length: 14
j_call: TRBJ2-1
clone_size: few

cdr3_aa: CASSSGITSESYNEQFF
v_call: TRBV11-2
cdr3_length: 17
j_call: TRBJ2-1
clone_size: few

cdr3_aa: CASNPNLAAPGYF
v_call: TRBV12-3/TRBV12-4
cdr3_length: 13
j_call: TRBJ2-3
clone_size: NA

cdr3_aa: CASRTGYNEQFF
v_call: TRBV6-2/TRBV6-3
cdr3_length: 12
j_call: TRBJ2-1
clone_size: many

cdr3_aa: CASSGTLGDTQYF
v_call: TRBV7-2
cdr3_length: 13
j_call: TRBJ2-3
clone_size: few

cdr3_aa: CATSDRRQGQETQYF
v_call: TRBV24-1
cdr3_length: 15
j_call: TRBJ2-5
clone_size: NA

cdr3_aa: CAISESHTQPQHF
v_call: TRBV10-3
cdr3_length: 13
j_call: TRBJ1-5
clone_size: few

cdr3_aa: CSAILAGEGETQYF
v_call: TRBV29-1
cdr3_length: 14
j_call: TRBJ2-5
clone_size: few

cdr3_aa: CASGTGTGLPYGYTF
v_call: TRBV12-5
cdr3_length: 15
j_call: TRBJ1-2
clone_size: many

cdr3_aa: CASSQQAVPTDTQYF
v_call: TRBV4-3
cdr3_length: 15
j_call: TRBJ2-3
clone_size: few

cdr3_aa: CAISSRDRGETQYF
v_call: TRBV10-3
cdr3_length: 14
j_call: TRBJ2-5
clone_size: few

cdr3_aa: CASSSSGRGSYNEQFF
v_call: TRBV28
cdr3_length: 16
j_call: TRBJ2-1
clone_size: NA

cdr3_aa: CSAPEARGQGLSYGYTF
v_call: TRBV20-1
cdr3_length: 17
j_call: TRBJ1-2
clone_size: few

cdr3_aa: CAISGAGTGGATNYGYTF
v_call: TRBV10-3
cdr3_length: 18
j_call: TRBJ1-2
clone_size: NA

cdr3_aa: CASSQRLAGSRADTQYF
v_call: TRBV7-2
cdr3_length: 17
j_call: TRBJ2-3
clone_size: NA

cdr3_aa: CASSYGQGNTEAFF
v_call: TRBV6-5
cdr3_length: 14
j_call: TRBJ1-1
clone_size: many

cdr3_aa: CASRGGLSYNEQFF
v_call: TRBV2
cdr3_length: 14
j_call: TRBJ2-1
clone_size: once

cdr3_aa: CASRNPGKLTNYGYTF
v_call: TRBV12-3/TRBV12-4
cdr3_length: 16
j_call: TRBJ1-2
clone_size: NA

cdr3_aa: CASSDRTGGPSDTQYF
v_call: TRBV5-1
cdr3_length: 16
j_call: TRBJ2-3
clone_size: NA